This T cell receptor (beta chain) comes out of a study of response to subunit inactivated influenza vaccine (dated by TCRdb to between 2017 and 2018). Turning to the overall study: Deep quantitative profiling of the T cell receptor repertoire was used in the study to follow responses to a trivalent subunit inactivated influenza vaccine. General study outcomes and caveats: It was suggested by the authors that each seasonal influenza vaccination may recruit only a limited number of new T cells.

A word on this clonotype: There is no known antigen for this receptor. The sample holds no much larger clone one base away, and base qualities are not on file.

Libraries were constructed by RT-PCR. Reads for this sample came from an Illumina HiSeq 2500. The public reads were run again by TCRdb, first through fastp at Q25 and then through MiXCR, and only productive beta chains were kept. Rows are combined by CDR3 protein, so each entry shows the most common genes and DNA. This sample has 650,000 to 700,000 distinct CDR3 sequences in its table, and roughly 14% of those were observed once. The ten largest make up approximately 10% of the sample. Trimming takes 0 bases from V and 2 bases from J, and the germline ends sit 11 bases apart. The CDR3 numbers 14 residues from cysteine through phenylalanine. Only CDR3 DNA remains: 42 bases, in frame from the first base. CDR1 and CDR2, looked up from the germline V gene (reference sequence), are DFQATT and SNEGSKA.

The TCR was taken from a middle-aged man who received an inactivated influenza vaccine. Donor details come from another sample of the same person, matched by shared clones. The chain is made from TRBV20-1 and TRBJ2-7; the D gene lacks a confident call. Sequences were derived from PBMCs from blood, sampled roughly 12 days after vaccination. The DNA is TGCAGTGCTAGAGATCTTCAGGTCGCCTACGAGCAGTACTTC. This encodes CSARDLQVAYEQYF.